Listed below are T cell receptor beta chains from one sample, sequenced in a study of regulatory T cells in long-lasting Graves disease. TCRdb independently ran MiXCR on the multiplex PCR reads; one entry per CDR3 protein. The sample consists of 300,000 to 500,000 distinct CDR3 sequences, 20% of them appearing once. The sequenced sample was peripheral blood mononuclear cells (PBMCs), obtained when the disease was refractory, from a patient treated with antithyroid drugs. All receptors come from a female donor with Graves disease. Both conserved end residues are part of each CDR3. D genes are given only for firm matches. Clone sizes are given selectively: once, few, many, or a class where the clone is expanded.

>TRBV28|many|TRBD1|TRBJ2-5
CASGTGVVSETQYF
TGTGCCAGCGGAACAGGGGTTGTTTCGGAGACCCAGTACTTC
>TRBV28|many|-|TRBJ1-5
CASSLTAGQPQHF
TGTGCCAGCAGTTTAACGGCGGGTCAGCCCCAGCATTTT
>TRBV6-1|many|-|TRBJ1-5
CASSEWGAAGNQPQHF
TGTGCCAGCAGTGAATGGGGAGCCGCGGGCAATCAGCCCCAGCATTTT
>TRBV6-1|few|-|TRBJ2-7
CASRNREYEQYF
TGTGCCAGCAGAAATAGAGAGTACGAGCAGTACTTC
>TRBV2|-|TRBD2|TRBJ2-5
CASKSLAAQETQYF
TGTGCCAGCAAGAGTCTAGCGGCCCAAGAGACCCAGTACTTC
>TRBV29-1|many|-|TRBJ1-2
CSVGGGADLHYGYTF
TGCAGCGTTGGAGGGGGGGCAGATTTACACTATGGCTACACCTTC
>TRBV11-2|many|-|TRBJ1-2
CASSARGPSGGYTF
TGTGCCAGCAGCGCCCGCGGTCCCTCTGGGGGCTACACCTTC
>TRBV5-4|-|-|TRBJ1-1
CASSLGSPIMNTEAFF
TGTGCCAGCAGCTTGGGAAGCCCAATAATGAACACTGAAGCTTTCTTT
>TRBV5-8|-|-|TRBJ2-2
CASSFSARGDTGELFF
TGTGCCAGCAGCTTCTCCGCAAGAGGGGATACCGGGGAGCTGTTTTTT
>TRBV28|many|TRBD1|TRBJ1-4
CASSDGTENEKLFF
TGTGCCAGCAGTGACGGGACAGAAAATGAAAAACTGTTTTTT
>TRBV6-2/TRBV6-3|many|TRBD2|TRBJ2-5
CASSQTSGGRYQETQYF
TGTGCCAGCAGTCAGACTAGCGGGGGCCGATACCAAGAGACCCAGTACTTC
>TRBV25-1|-|-|TRBJ1-1
CASSEFSGENTEAFF
TGTGCCAGCAGTGAATTCAGCGGGGAGAACACTGAAGCTTTCTTT
>TRBV28|many|-|TRBJ1-5
CASNDPGGEQPQHF
TGTGCCAGCAACGACCCGGGGGGGGAGCAGCCCCAGCATTTT
>TRBV7-2|few|-|TRBJ1-1
CASSSPGQKNSAFF
TGTGCCAGCAGCTCACCGGGACAAAAAAACTCGGCTTTCTTT
>TRBV6-2/TRBV6-3|many|-|TRBJ1-1
CASRPAGAGTEAFF
TGTGCCAGCAGACCGGCGGGGGCCGGCACTGAAGCTTTCTTT
>TRBV6-2/TRBV6-3|many|-|TRBJ1-1
CASSYSGGSNTEAFF
TGTGCCAGCAGTTACTCAGGCGGTTCGAACACTGAAGCTTTCTTT
>TRBV12-3/TRBV12-4|many|TRBD1|TRBJ1-5
CASSADRGNQPQHF
TGTGCCAGCAGTGCAGACAGGGGCAATCAGCCCCAGCATTTT
>TRBV11-2|many|TRBD2|TRBJ2-3
CASSKAGEVTDTQYF
TGTGCCAGCAGCAAGGCGGGAGAAGTCACAGATACGCAGTATTTT
>TRBV5-1|many|-|TRBJ2-7
CASSLDSDTSYEQYF
TGCGCCAGCAGCTTGGATTCGGACACTTCCTACGAGCAGTACTTC
>TRBV6-2/TRBV6-3|many|-|TRBJ1-5
CASSYSSRLRERQPQHF
TGTGCCAGCAGTTACTCGAGTAGACTCAGGGAGCGGCAGCCCCAGCATTTT
>TRBV6-1|few|TRBD2|TRBJ2-2
CASTLREVGTGELFF
TGTGCCAGCACGCTACGGGAGGTTGGCACCGGGGAGCTGTTTTTT
>TRBV7-8|many|-|TRBJ2-7
CASSLRPGNSYEQYF
TGTGCCAGCAGCTTACGTCCGGGCAACTCCTACGAGCAGTACTTC
>TRBV11-2|-|-|TRBJ2-3
CASGDGSTDTQYF
TGTGCCAGCGGGGACGGCAGCACAGATACGCAGTATTTT
>TRBV6-5|many|TRBD1|TRBJ1-2
CASSYGDRGNYGYTF
TGTGCCAGCAGTTACGGGGACAGGGGGAACTATGGCTACACCTTC
>TRBV7-2|-|-|TRBJ2-6
CASSLAWGSGANVLTF
TGTGCCAGCAGCTTAGCTTGGGGATCTGGGGCCAACGTCCTGACTTTC
>TRBV6-4|many|-|TRBJ1-1
CASSEEGVLGTEAFF
TGTGCCAGCAGTGAAGAGGGGGTCTTGGGGACTGAAGCTTTCTTT
>TRBV7-2|-|-|TRBJ2-7
CASSLGDGGLYEQYF
TGTGCCAGCAGCCTCGGGGATGGGGGACTTTACGAGCAGTACTTC
>TRBV12-3/TRBV12-4|many|TRBD1|TRBJ1-2
CASSLLGTGPGYGYTF
TGTGCCAGCAGTCTCCTGGGGACAGGGCCAGGGTATGGCTACACCTTC
>TRBV28|few|TRBD1|TRBJ2-1
CASSTPGQGRNEQFF
TGTGCCAGCAGCACCCCGGGACAGGGTCGGAATGAGCAGTTCTTC
>TRBV7-9|once|TRBD1|TRBJ2-6
CASSFRDRGSGANVLTF
TGTGCCAGCAGCTTCCGGGACAGGGGCTCTGGGGCCAACGTCCTGACTTTC
>TRBV7-8|many|-|TRBJ2-5
CASSLRSETQYF
TGTGCCAGCAGCTTACGCTCAGAGACCCAGTACTTC
>TRBV7-2|many|TRBD2|TRBJ2-4
CASSLAGGPGAKNIQYF
TGTGCCAGCAGTCTAGCGGGAGGTCCTGGGGCCAAAAACATTCAGTACTTC
>TRBV6-2/TRBV6-3|-|-|TRBJ1-4
CASSYSSLGAPNEKLFF
TGTGCCAGCAGTTACTCGAGTTTAGGGGCCCCGAATGAAAAACTGTTTTTT
>TRBV9|few|-|TRBJ1-5
CASSVDDSNQPQHF
TGTGCCAGCAGCGTAGATGATAGCAATCAGCCCCAGCATTTT
>TRBV20-1|few|TRBD1|TRBJ2-5
CSARVGSVVWGQGGETQYF
TGCAGTGCTAGGGTCGGGAGTGTCGTTTGGGGACAGGGTGGCGAGACCCAGTACTTC
>TRBV29-1|few|-|TRBJ2-2
CSVEGRNTGELFF
TGCAGCGTTGAAGGCAGGAACACCGGGGAGCTGTTTTTT
>TRBV2|many|-|TRBJ1-1
CASSAPGTAEKAFF
TGTGCCAGCAGTGCCCCAGGGACTGCGGAAAAGGCTTTCTTT
>TRBV6-2/TRBV6-3|many|TRBD1|TRBJ2-5
CASSYRGTGETQYF
TGTGCCAGCAGTTACCGGGGGACAGGCGAGACCCAGTACTTC
>TRBV27|few|-|TRBJ2-3
CASRDFSSTDTQYF
TGTGCCAGCAGGGACTTCTCTAGCACAGATACGCAGTATTTT
>TRBV20-1|many|-|TRBJ1-2
CSARDPSRQGNNYGYTF
TGCAGTGCTAGAGATCCTTCTCGGCAGGGGAATAACTATGGCTACACCTTC
>TRBV6-2/TRBV6-3|once|-|TRBJ2-1
CASSPLGKAIEQFF
TGTGCCAGCAGTCCCCTCGGGAAAGCAATTGAGCAGTTCTTC
>TRBV7-9|few|-|TRBJ2-1
CASSPPQFF
TGTGCCAGCAGCCCCCCGCAGTTCTTC
>TRBV6-2/TRBV6-3|-|-|TRBJ1-4
CASTPSWASMDEKLFF
TGTGCCAGCACCCCATCTTGGGCCAGCATGGACGAAAAACTGTTTTTT
>TRBV5-1|few|TRBD1|TRBJ1-1
CASSLQGSTFGNTEAFF
TGCGCCAGCAGCTTACAGGGGAGTACGTTTGGGAACACTGAAGCTTTCTTT
>TRBV2|many|-|TRBJ1-5
CASIPEAGIQPQHF
TGTGCCAGCATTCCTGAAGCGGGGATACAGCCCCAGCATTTT
>TRBV7-8|few|-|TRBJ1-5
CASSLEQGLLGNQPQHF
TGTGCCAGCAGCTTAGAACAGGGTCTCCTCGGCAATCAGCCCCAGCATTTT
>TRBV24-1|few|-|TRBJ2-1
CATSDSGDFNEQFF
TGTGCCACCAGTGACTCCGGGGATTTCAATGAGCAGTTCTTC
>TRBV7-6|-|-|TRBJ2-2
CASSSRGDTNTGELFF
TGTGCCAGCAGTTCCCGCGGGGACACGAACACCGGGGAGCTGTTTTTT
>TRBV12-3/TRBV12-4|many|-|TRBJ2-7
CASGTPHEQYF
TGTGCCAGCGGGACACCGCACGAGCAGTACTTC
>TRBV6-1|many|TRBD1|TRBJ2-2
CASRGQGNTGELFF
TGTGCCAGCAGGGGACAGGGGAACACCGGGGAGCTGTTTTTT
>TRBV29-1|-|-|TRBJ2-1
CSVELRNEQFF
TGCAGCGTTGAGTTACGGAATGAGCAGTTCTTC
>TRBV28|many|TRBD1|TRBJ2-7
CASRDRFYEQYF
TGTGCCAGCCGGGACAGATTCTACGAGCAGTACTTC
>TRBV4-1|few|-|TRBJ2-7
CASSQDMTGTYEQYF
TGCGCCAGCAGCCAAGACATGACAGGCACCTACGAGCAGTACTTC
>TRBV28|many|-|TRBJ2-7
CASSLFSARSYEQYF
TGTGCCAGCAGTTTATTCTCCGCCAGGTCCTACGAGCAGTACTTC
>TRBV7-2|many|-|TRBJ2-7
CASSSPYEQYF
TGTGCCAGCAGCTCCCCCTACGAGCAGTACTTC
>TRBV5-1|many|-|TRBJ2-2
CASSLSWDIQLFF
TGCGCCAGCAGCTTGTCGTGGGACATTCAGCTGTTTTTT
>TRBV10-3|-|TRBD1|TRBJ1-5
CAIGQGNQPQHF
TGTGCCATCGGACAGGGTAATCAGCCCCAGCATTTT
>TRBV11-2|-|-|TRBJ1-3
CASSLTAGDGGNTIYF
TGTGCCAGCAGCCTGACAGCGGGGGACGGCGGAAACACCATATATTTT
>TRBV7-2|few|-|TRBJ1-5
CASSLWTRPGRNQPQHF
TGTGCCAGCAGCTTATGGACAAGACCGGGGCGGAATCAGCCCCAGCATTTT